This entry concerns a single T cell receptor beta chain. The target antigen is unknown. The CDR3 runs 11 residues. The germline V and J ends were trimmed by 5 bases and 2 bases, with 6 bases remaining between them. Germline-derived CDR1 and CDR2 are SQVTM and ANQGSEA. The sample belongs to a study of cytotoxic CD8 clonotypes in ibrutinib-treated CLL. Study-level results: Before falling back toward baseline at progression, clonality had risen at the time of ibrutinib response. Once treatment began, public clonotypes, which were uncommon, contracted or stayed stable.

Profiling relied on immunoSEQ multiplex PCR, and the TCRdb table lists in-frame clones only, not all of them. Among about 84,000 clones listed, about 86% were seen once. J is TRBJ1-1 and V is TRBV29-1; D not certain. The receptor was derived from a human donor with chronic lymphocytic leukemia. The starting material was PBMCs, obtained before ibrutinib treatment. CDR3 region: CSVKGNTEAFF. Here the CDR3 DNA reads TGCAGCGTTAAGGGTAACACTGAAGCTTTCTTT. The full variable domain, its missing parts supplied by reference TRBV29-1 and TRBJ1-1, is SAVISQKPSRDICQRGTSLTIQCQVDSQVTMMFWYRQQPGQSLTLIATANQGSEATYESGFVIDKFPISRPNLTFSTLTVSNMSPEDSSIYLCSVKGNTEAFFGQGTRLTVV.